This TCR beta chain was documented in a study of CD8 T cells in Susac syndrome. Sequencing targeted TCR beta in blood CD8+ and CD4+ T cells. An input of roughly 0.45 to 1 ug of RNA was subjected to reverse transcription using random hexamers. MiXCR, run by TCRdb on the immunoSEQ multiplex PCR reads, gives a single entry per CDR3 protein. The sample lists 210,000 or so distinct CDR3 sequences; over 90% were seen once. Trimming took 5 bases from V and 4 from J; bases not matched to a gene: 10. The CDR3 has 16 amino acids. The germline gives CDR1 SGHVS, CDR2 FQNEAQ. V gene TRBV7-8 combines with J gene TRBJ2-1; 8 nucleotides match TRBD1. What was sequenced was CD4+ T cells from PBMCs. This TCR was sampled from a human donor with Susac syndrome. The CDR3 bases are TGTGCCAGCAGCATTCCGGGACAGGCCACTTACAATGAGCAGTTCTTC. Protein: CASSIPGQATYNEQFF.